This passage covers 23 T cell receptor beta chains from one sample sequenced in a study of blood T cells in healthy people across ages. Through a sample-barcoded 5' primer and a J-beta primer mix, a second PCR was run for about 6 to 12 cycles. One entry per CDR3 protein results from TCRdb running MiXCR on the 5' RACE reads. Of 540,000 or so distinct CDR3 sequences in the sample, 27% were seen once. What was sequenced was blood. The receptors come from a woman between 70 and 85 years old in good health.

This clonotype was counted a few times. V is TRBV12-3 or TRBV12-4 and J is TRBJ2-5, with D perhaps assigned TRBD1 or TRBD2 (6 bases each). Near its end, the DNA agrees better with TRBJ2-1, so the J call may be wrong. The CDR3 sequence is 15 residues long. The CDR3 DNA is TGTGCCAGCAGTTTTCAGGGGAGGTCTTACAATGAGCAGTTCTTC. This codes for CASSFQGRSYNEQFF.

V usage is TRBV7-2 and J usage is TRBJ2-4, with D perhaps TRBD2 (6 bases). The CDR3 has 14 residues. The V end was cut by 0 bases, the J end by 4 bases, with 7 bases between. From germline, CDR1 is SGHTA and CDR2 FQGNSA. CDR3 protein: CASSLASGKNIQYF. The DNA of the CDR3 is TGTGCCAGCAGCTTAGCGAGCGGGAAAAACATTCAGTACTTC. The full variable domain, rest sourced from reference TRBV7-2 and TRBJ2-4, is GAGVSQSPSNKVTEKGKDVELRCDPISGHTALYWYRQSLGQGLEFLIYFQGNSAPDKSGLPSDRFSAERTGGSVSTLTIQRTQQEDSAVYLCASSLASGKNIQYFGAGTRLSVL.

This clonotype was found a few times. This CDR3 reads CASSSPWGEQYF. CDR3 nucleotide sequence: TGTGCCAGCAGCTCCCCGTGGGGCGAGCAGTACTTC. The V call is TRBV7-9, the J call TRBJ2-7, with no clear D. V lost 4 bases and J lost 6, with 10 bases in between. The CDR3 is 12 residues long. Germline V gene sequence: CDR1 SEHNR, CDR2 FQNEAQ (reference sequence). Together with reference TRBV7-9 and TRBJ2-7, the CDR3 gives the full variable domain: DTGVSQNPRHKITKRGQNVTFRCDPISEHNRLYWYRQTLGQGPEFLTYFQNEAQLEKSRLLSDRFSAERPKGSFSTLEIQRTEQGDSAMYLCASSSPWGEQYFGPGTRLTVT.

The CDR3 DNA is TGTGCCAGCAGCTGGTGGGCAGGGAGGACCGGGGAGCTGTTTTTT. This translates into CASSWWAGRTGELFF. The V call is TRBV7-3, the J call TRBJ2-2, with D possibly matching TRBD2 (6 bases). This CDR3 has 15 amino acids. The V and J ends lost 4 bases and 5 bases respectively, with 14 bases between them. Germline V lookup: CDR1 SGHTA, CDR2 FQGTGA.

J is TRBJ2-7 and V is TRBV27; 10 bases line up with TRBD2. V lost 5 bases and J lost 0; bases outside the gene matches: 10. Germline loops: CDR1 MNHEY, CDR2 SMNVEV (reference sequence). CDR3 length equals 17 residues. The CDR3 DNA reads TGTGCCAGCAGTACGACGACAGGGACTAGCGCCTCCTACGAGCAGTACTTC. As protein: CASSTTTGTSASYEQYF.

The chain has TRBV24-1 and TRBJ2-5, with 9 bases lining up with TRBD2. The J call is uncertain, as TRBJ2-1 better fits the DNA end. Germline CDR1 and CDR2: KGHDR and SFDVKD. The CDR3 has 15 amino acids. CDR3 DNA sequence: TGTGCCACCAGTGCGGGCGGGACTAGCTGGAGTGAGCAGTTCTTC. This codes for CATSAGGTSWSEQFF.

There are a few counts of this clonotype. V usage is TRBV25-1 and J usage is TRBJ2-3; TRBD2 agrees at 9 bases. The germline V gene has CDR1 MGHDK and CDR2 SYGVNS. This CDR3 spans 14 amino acids. J gave up 2 bases and V 7 bases, and 4 bases lay outside the gene matches. CDR3 DNA: TGTGCCAGCACTAGCGGGGATTTCACAGATACGCAGTATTTT. It translates to CASTSGDFTDTQYF. Looking up the rest from reference TRBV25-1 and TRBJ2-3 gives the full variable domain: EADIYQTPRYLVIGTGKKITLECSQTMGHDKMYWYQQDPGMELHLIHYSYGVNSTEKGDLSSESTVSRIRTEHFPLTLESARPSHTSQYLCASTSGDFTDTQYFGPGTRLTVL.

This chain uses TRBV5-1 with TRBJ2-7; TRBD2 might be the D (5 bases). Looked up from germline, CDR1 is SGHRS and CDR2 is YFSETQ. Trimming removed 0 bases from V and 0 bases from J, with 13 bases in between. The CDR3 loop spans 16 amino acids. The CDR3, as DNA: TGCGCCAGCAGCTTGGGTGGGAGTCCGAGCTCCTACGAGCAGTACTTC. This encodes CASSLGGSPSSYEQYF.

The chain has TRBV9 and TRBJ2-5, with D possibly matching TRBD1 (6 bases). Near its end, the DNA agrees better with TRBJ2-7, so the J call may be wrong. The CDR3 totals 12 residues. Germline V lookup: CDR1 SGDLS, CDR2 YYNGEE. The CDR3 is CASSKIGGEQYF. The DNA of the CDR3 is TGTGCCAGCTCCAAGATAGGGGGCGAGCAGTACTTC.

J is TRBJ2-1 and V is TRBV6-1; 11 bases match TRBD1. The CDR3 is 16 residues long. CDR1 is MNHNS and CDR2 is SASEGT in the germline V gene. Losses at the gene ends were 2 bases for V and 5 bases for J; bases not matched to a gene: 5. This chain's CDR3 is CASSELWDRGNNEQFF. In DNA form, the CDR3 reads TGTGCCAGCAGTGAACTATGGGACAGGGGGAACAATGAGCAGTTCTTC.

The chain joins TRBV6-5 to TRBJ2-4; D is uncertain. CDR3 size: 16 residues. The germline V gene has CDR1 MNHEY and CDR2 SVGAGI. With 4 bases removed from V and 0 bases from J, the gap between germline ends came to 13 bases. This CDR3 is CASSSGKYLAKNIQYF. CDR3 coding DNA: TGTGCCAGCAGTTCCGGCAAATATCTAGCCAAAAACATTCAGTACTTC.

In nucleotides, the CDR3 is TGTGCCAGCAGCCCGGCGTATTGGGGACAGGTCTTTTCTGGGGCCAACGTCCTGACTTTC. This gives the protein CASSPAYWGQVFSGANVLTF. The chain employs TRBV7-9 and TRBJ2-6, with 8 positions matching TRBD1. Trimming cost V 5 bases and J 1 base; bases outside gene matches: 16. CDR1 is SEHNR and CDR2 is FQNEAQ in the germline V gene (reference sequence). The CDR3 runs to 20 residues.

This clonotype was seen just once. This sequence joins TRBV7-9 and TRBJ1-4; tentatively, D is TRBD1 (5 bases). The V end lost 3 bases, the J end lost 4 bases, and 9 bases lay between the germline ends. The CDR3 has 14 residues. Germline V CDR1 and CDR2: SEHNR, FQNEAQ (reference sequence). The CDR3 sequence is CASSLTVFNEKLFF. The CDR3, as DNA: TGTGCCAGCAGCTTGACAGTCTTTAATGAAAAACTGTTTTTT.

Details on this clonotype: A much larger clonotype is one base distant, so this may be a read error. V is TRBV14 and J is TRBJ1-2; no clear D gene. The CDR3 totals 12 residues. Germline CDR1 reads SGHDN; CDR2 reads FVKESK. The CDR3 nucleotides are TGTGCCAGCAACCAAATCGGCTATGGCTACACCTTC. Protein sequence: CASNQIGYGYTF.

This clonotype was seen more than once but under ten times. This chain uses TRBV7-2 with TRBJ1-4, with D maybe TRBD1 (5 bases). V lost 8 bases to trimming and J lost 6 bases, with 10 bases between them. Germline V lookup: CDR1 SGHTA, CDR2 FQGNSA. This CDR3 region has 12 residues. The CDR3: CASGGSHEKLFF. For the CDR3, the DNA is TGTGCCAGCGGGGGGTCCCATGAAAAACTGTTTTTT.

The CDR3 region has the DNA TGCAGCGCTGGGACAGGGAGTTGGGATGAAAAACTGTTTTTT. Translating gives CSAGTGSWDEKLFF. The rearrangement joins TRBV29-1 to TRBJ1-4, with 9 positions matching TRBD1. V lost 7 bases and J lost 6; bases outside the gene matches: 9. This CDR3 is built from 14 residues. Germline V lookup: CDR1 SQVTM, CDR2 ANQGSEA.

This clonotype was counted only a few times. The chain joins TRBV14 to TRBJ2-1; 7 bases agree with TRBD1. CDR1 is SGHDN, CDR2 FVKESK, per germline. The CDR3 is 14 amino acids. The ends lost 4 bases at V and 8 bases at J; junction bases unmatched: 8. The CDR3 DNA reads TGTGCCAGCAGCCCCCACAGGGGATGGGATGAGCAGTTCTTC. Its protein is CASSPHRGWDEQFF.

This clonotype was counted at least ten times. This sequence joins TRBV12-3 or TRBV12-4 and TRBJ1-1, with a weak D call TRBD1 (6 bases). The V and J ends lost 3 bases and 0 bases respectively, with 8 bases between them. The CDR3 contains 14 residues. CDR3 in amino acids: CASSLRTVNTEAFF. The CDR3, as DNA: TGTGCCAGCAGTTTGAGGACAGTGAACACTGAAGCTTTCTTT.

This chain connects TRBV7-9 to TRBJ2-7, with unresolved D. The CDR3 runs to 12 residues. Per the germline V gene, CDR1 is SEHNR and CDR2 is FQNEAQ (reference sequence). V lost 3 bases to trimming and J lost 4 bases, with 7 bases between them. CDR3 nucleotide sequence: TGTGCCAGCAGCTTTGATGTTTACGAGCAGTACTTC. It translates to CASSFDVYEQYF.

V is TRBV20-1 and J is TRBJ2-3; TRBD2 agrees at 14 bases. CDR3 length equals 12 residues. CDR1 is DFQATT, CDR2 SNEGSKA, per germline (reference sequence). J gave up 6 bases and V 7 bases, and 0 bases lay outside the gene matches. In DNA, the CDR3 is TGCAGTGGGACTAGCGGGGGGGATACGCAGTATTTT. This sequence encodes CSGTSGGDTQYF.

This clonotype has more than one count but fewer than ten. The genes are TRBV4-3 and TRBJ2-7, with 14 bases fitting TRBD2. Trimming took 4 bases from V and 0 from J; bases not matched to a gene: 11. From germline, CDR1 is LGHNA and CDR2 YSLEER. The CDR3 covers 19 residues. In DNA form, the CDR3 reads TGCGCCAGCAGCCCGACCCGGACTAGCGGGGGGCCAAGCTCCTACGAGCAGTACTTC. As protein: CASSPTRTSGGPSSYEQYF.

In nucleotides, the CDR3 is TGTGCCAGCAGCGGGAATAGCGGGGGGGCAGATGAGCAGTTCTTC. As protein: CASSGNSGGADEQFF. The V gene is TRBV2, the J gene TRBJ2-1, with 11 bases fitting TRBD2. Losses at the gene ends were 6 bases for V and 8 bases for J; bases not matched to a gene: 9. The length of the CDR3 is 15 residues. Germline V CDR1 and CDR2: SNHLY, FYNNEI.

The J gene is TRBJ1-4, the V gene TRBV20-1; D is undetermined. This CDR3 contains 14 residues. V shed 1 base and J shed 7 bases, with 13 bases lying between them. CDR1 DFQATT and CDR2 SNEGSKA come from the germline V gene (reference sequence). CDR3 loop: CSARGEDVVEKLFF. The CDR3 region has the DNA TGCAGTGCTAGAGGGGAAGATGTAGTTGAAAAACTGTTTTTT.